Here is one T cell receptor (beta chain) with its context. The data stem from a study of blood T cell repertoires in COVID-19. Trimming left V 0 bases short and J 10 bases short, with 13 bases between. The CDR3 runs to 15 residues. Germline CDR1 and CDR2: MNHEY and SVGAGI. Data came from immunoSEQ multiplex PCR; TCRdb stores just in-frame clones and leaves some out. Of under 200,000 clones in the sample, about 88% were seen once. The gene calls are TRBV6-5 and TRBJ1-6, with D maybe TRBD1 (6 bases). Input material: peripheral blood. This receptor was obtained from a man between 18 and 35 years old with active or convalescent COVID-19. The CDR3: CASSYSRQAGSPLHF. CDR3 DNA sequence: TGTGCCAGCAGTTACTCGCGACAGGCTGGGTCACCCCTCCACTTT.